The 26 T cell receptor beta chains below were found in one sample sequenced in a study of blood T cell repertoires in COVID-19. This table comes from immunoSEQ multiplex PCR, and its TCRdb copy is limited to in-frame clones, with some not included. The sample carries 90,000 to 100,000 clones, about 80% recorded once. Sequencing was done on a sample of peripheral blood. The receptors were sampled from a man between 65 and 85 years old with acute or convalescent COVID-19.

As DNA, the CDR3 is TGTGCCAGCAGCAGCAGGGTCAGGAGTGAAGCTTTCTTT. Amino acid sequence: CASSSRVRSEAFF. The gene calls are TRBV14 and TRBJ1-1; weak D call: TRBD1 (5 bases). CDR3 length: 13 amino acids. V lost 5 bases to trimming and J lost 7 bases, with 14 bases between them. Looked up from germline, CDR1 is SGHDN and CDR2 is FVKESK.

The DNA of the CDR3 is TGTGCCAGCAGCTTAACAAGGACTAGCGGGAGCTTGGGCAATGAGCAGTTCTTC. Encoded protein: CASSLTRTSGSLGNEQFF. The rearrangement uses TRBV7-3 and TRBJ2-1, with 13 bases lining up with TRBD2. The CDR3 is 18 residues long. CDR1 and CDR2 from the germline V gene are SGHTA and FQGTGA. Unmatched junction bases numbered 8, after V lost 0 bases and J lost 6 bases. Together with reference TRBV7-3 and TRBJ2-1, the CDR3 gives the full variable domain: GAGVSQTPSNKVTEKGKYVELRCDPISGHTALYWYRQSLGQGPEFLIYFQGTGAADDSGLPNDRFFAVRPEGSVSTLKIQRTERGDSAVYLCASSLTRTSGSLGNEQFFGPGTRLTVL.

This clone was recorded only once. The J gene is TRBJ1-5, the V gene TRBV7-2; possibly TRBD1 for D (6 bases). Trimming cost V 3 bases and J 3 bases, with 15 bases left between them. The CDR3 spans 16 residues. CDR1 and CDR2 (germline): SGHTA, FQGNSA. The CDR3 reads CASSFLGAQSNQPQHF. The CDR3 DNA reads TGTGCCAGCAGCTTTTTGGGGGCCCAATCCAATCAGCCCCAGCATTTT.

This rearrangement joins TRBV6-5 to TRBJ2-1; the match to TRBD2 covers 7 bases. Germline CDR1 MNHEY, CDR2 SVGAGI. CDR3 length: 16 residues. Trimming took 4 bases from V and 10 from J; bases not matched to a gene: 16. The CDR3 bases are TGTGCCAGCAGTTCTACGGGGGGAGAGCGGGGTTCGGAGCAGTTCTTC. This gives the protein CASSSTGGERGSEQFF.

This clone was observed a single time. The genes are TRBV3-1 (or the pseudogene TRBV3-2) and TRBJ1-2; 9 bases fit TRBD1. The J segment lost 6 bases and the V segment lost 4 bases, leaving 3 bases of the junction unmatched. The CDR3 is made up of 13 amino acids. Germline values: CDR1 LGHDT, CDR2 YNNKEL (reference sequence). The chain's CDR3 is CASSRGQGDGYTF. DNA of the CDR3: TGTGCCAGCAGCCGGGGACAGGGTGATGGCTACACCTTC.

The rearrangement joins TRBV2 to TRBJ2-7; D ambiguous. Germline V gene sequence: CDR1 SNHLY, CDR2 FYNNEI. V lost 5 bases and J lost 12, with 17 bases in between. The CDR3 length is 12 residues. CDR3 sequence (DNA): TGTGCCAGCAGTCGACAACCAGACGGTCGGTACTTC. Translated: CASSRQPDGRYF.

This chain joins TRBV24-1 and TRBJ2-7; weak D call: TRBD2 (6 bases). CDR1 is KGHDR, CDR2 SFDVKD, per germline. The CDR3 loop spans 13 amino acids. V was shortened by 7 bases and J by 3 bases, with 12 bases between the two germline ends. CDR3 in amino acids: CATSRDGGYEQYF. In DNA, the CDR3 is TGTGCCACCAGCAGAGACGGGGGCTACGAGCAGTACTTC.

This chain connects TRBV7-2 to TRBJ2-3; weak D call: TRBD2 (6 bases). Per germline, CDR1 SGHTA and CDR2 FQGNSA. The CDR3 has 15 amino acids. Trimming cost V 8 bases and J 1 base, with 16 bases left between them. As DNA, the CDR3 is TGTGCCAGCGCTAGCGTTTCATTGGGCACAGATACGCAGTATTTT. It specifies CASASVSLGTDTQYF.

V is TRBV7-8 and J is TRBJ2-7; 10 bases fit TRBD1. CDR1 is SGHVS and CDR2 is FQNEAQ in the germline V gene. Trimming cost V 5 bases and J 6 bases; bases outside gene matches: 7. This CDR3 region has 14 residues. The chain's CDR3 is CASSPRQGAGEQYF. The CDR3 DNA sequence: TGTGCCAGCAGCCCTCGACAGGGGGCAGGCGAGCAGTACTTC.

This rearrangement joins TRBV12-3 or TRBV12-4 to TRBJ2-3; 9 nucleotides line up with TRBD1. The trim removed 6 bases at V and 5 bases at J, leaving 3 bases unmatched. CDR3 length: 13 residues. The CDR3 here is CASRGTGRDTQYF. CDR3 nucleotide sequence: TGTGCCAGCAGGGGGACAGGGAGAGATACGCAGTATTTT.

This clone was counted a single time. The rearrangement uses TRBV29-1 and TRBJ2-1, with D uncertain. This CDR3 is 14 amino acids long. Deletions cut 3 bases from V and 0 bases from J, with 9 bases between. The germline V gene has CDR1 SQVTM and CDR2 ANQGSEA. CDR3 sequence: CSVDVPSSYNEQFF. As DNA, the CDR3 is TGCAGCGTTGATGTCCCGAGCTCCTACAATGAGCAGTTCTTC.

V gene TRBV12-3 or TRBV12-4 combines with J gene TRBJ1-1; unclear D gene. The V end lost 2 bases, the J end lost 1 base, and 5 bases lay between the germline ends. The CDR3 is made up of 13 amino acids. CDR3 region: CASSLRRNTEAFF. CDR3 DNA sequence: TGTGCCAGCAGTTTAAGGAGGAACACTGAAGCTTTCTTT.

This chain connects TRBV10-3 to TRBJ2-5, with 7 nucleotides matching TRBD1. The V gene's germline CDR1 is ENHRY and CDR2 SYGVKD. There are 16 residues in the CDR3. V dropped 11 bases and J dropped 7; count of bases not matched to a gene: 22. CDR3 DNA: TGTGCCTCTTCATATGGGACAGACAAGGGGGTCGGGACCCAGTACTTC. Translation gives CASSYGTDKGVGTQYF.

The genes are TRBV7-9 and TRBJ2-3; no firm D call. V was pared by 5 bases and J by 5 bases, with 11 bases between. Germline V gives CDR1 SEHNR, CDR2 FQNEAQ (reference sequence). CDR3 length: 13 amino acids. The CDR3 sequence: CASSPTGQDTQYF. The CDR3 DNA follows: TGTGCCAGCAGCCCCACTGGGCAAGATACGCAGTATTTT.

The chain carries TRBV5-1 and TRBJ2-3, with 9 bases aligning to TRBD2. Germline lookup yields CDR1 SGHRS and CDR2 YFSETQ. The CDR3 totals 16 residues. V dropped 1 base and J dropped 6; count of bases not matched to a gene: 9. The CDR3 DNA follows: TGCGCCAGCAGCTTGTTGAGCGGGGGGCTCAGCGATACGCAGTATTTT. Amino acid sequence: CASSLLSGGLSDTQYF.

The chain combines TRBV14 with TRBJ2-1; tentative D call: TRBD2 (6 bases). The CDR3 runs 14 residues. V was cut by 3 bases and J by 5 bases, with 11 bases left in between. Germline V gene sequence: CDR1 SGHDN, CDR2 FVKESK. The CDR3: CASSQSGSHNEQFF. The CDR3 region has the DNA TGTGCCAGCAGCCAGAGCGGGTCCCACAATGAGCAGTTCTTC.

This clone was counted once. This CDR3 reads CASMPLWTGHYGYTF. CDR3 in DNA: TGTGCCAGCATGCCCCTCTGGACAGGGCACTATGGCTACACCTTC. V and J are TRBV27 and TRBJ1-2, with 8 nucleotides matching TRBD1. V shed 7 bases and J 3 bases; nucleotides not matched to a gene: 10. Germline V gene data show CDR1 as MNHEY and CDR2 as SMNVEV (reference sequence). CDR3 length: 15 amino acids.

The CDR3 bases are TGTGCCAGCAGCGTAACCGGGACTGCAACCTACAATGAGCAGTTCTTC. It specifies CASSVTGTATYNEQFF. The gene calls are TRBV7-8 and TRBJ2-1, with D possibly being TRBD2 (6 bases). CDR1 and CDR2 from the germline V gene are SGHVS and FQNEAQ. The CDR3 loop spans 16 amino acids. Trimming removed 5 bases at V and 2 bases at J, with 16 bases between.

The chain combines TRBV30 with TRBJ1-6; D uncertain. The germline gives CDR1 GTSNPN, CDR2 SVGIG (reference sequence). The CDR3 is 13 residues long. V lost 0 bases, J lost 8 bases, and 8 bases lay in between. As DNA, the CDR3 is TGTGCCTGGAGTGTCAACGAGTATTCACCCCTCCACTTT. Its protein is CAWSVNEYSPLHF.

This clone has more than one count but fewer than ten. Other DNA sequences in this sample translate to the same CDR3. The CDR3 DNA sequence: TGTGCCAGCAGCCAGGGGCAGAACACTGAAGCTTTCTTT. Its translation is CASSQGQNTEAFF. The chain uses TRBV7-3 and TRBJ1-1, with D perhaps TRBD1 (6 bases). Germline V gives CDR1 SGHTA, CDR2 FQGTGA. V was trimmed by 5 bases and J by 1 base, leaving 8 bases between them. This CDR3 is built from 13 residues. The complete variable domain, with remaining parts taken from reference TRBV7-3 and TRBJ1-1, reads GAGVSQTPSNKVTEKGKYVELRCDPISGHTALYWYRQSLGQGPEFLIYFQGTGAADDSGLPNDRFFAVRPEGSVSTLKIQRTERGDSAVYLCASSQGQNTEAFFGQGTRLTVV.

V gene TRBV19 combines with J gene TRBJ1-3; D is unresolved. V was clipped by 10 bases and J by 4 bases, with 14 bases between them. The CDR3 length is 13 residues. Germline lookup yields CDR1 LNHDA and CDR2 SQIVND (reference sequence). CDR3 residues: CATTPGNGNTIYF. The CDR3 bases are TGTGCCACCACGCCGGGAAACGGAAACACCATATATTTT.

Only a few counts were recorded for this clone. This chain connects TRBV15 to TRBJ2-7; 7 bases fit TRBD1. V lost 1 base, J lost 3 bases, and 9 bases stayed unmatched. CDR1 is LNHNV, CDR2 YYDKDF, per germline (reference sequence). This CDR3 is built from 16 residues. CDR3 residues: CATSRGQGTTNYEQYF. The DNA of the CDR3 is TGTGCCACCAGCAGAGGACAGGGCACCACTAACTACGAGCAGTACTTC.

This rearrangement joins TRBV7-2 to TRBJ1-5; 7 positions agree with TRBD1. V shed 5 bases and J 6 bases; nucleotides not matched to a gene: 7. CDR1 SGHTA and CDR2 FQGNSA come from the germline V gene. The CDR3 runs to 14 residues. This CDR3 reads CASSTTTGAQPQHF. The CDR3 bases are TGTGCCAGCAGCACCACCACAGGGGCTCAGCCCCAGCATTTT.

V is TRBV4-1 and J is TRBJ1-4, with a tentative D call TRBD1 (6 bases). The CDR3 is made up of 14 amino acids. Germline V gene data show CDR1 as MGHRA and CDR2 as YSYEKL. V was pared by 4 bases and J by 8 bases, with 14 bases between. The CDR3 DNA reads as TGCGCCAGCAGCCTGGGACATTCCGGGGAAAAACTGTTTTTT. Amino acids: CASSLGHSGEKLFF.

This clone was seen only a few times. The chain is built from TRBV5-4 and TRBJ1-1; maybe TRBD1 (5 bases). The CDR3 consists of 15 residues. Trimming cost V 0 bases and J 4 bases, with 13 bases left between them. Germline CDR1 SGHNT, CDR2 YYREEE (reference sequence). DNA of the CDR3: TGTGCCAGCAGCTTGGCCGGTGGGGGGACCACTGAAGCTTTCTTT. It translates to CASSLAGGGTTEAFF.

The gene calls are TRBV21-1 and TRBJ1-5; the DNA was not used to check the table's D call, TRBD1. TRBV21-1 is a recognized pseudogene. CDR3 size: 15 residues. The CDR3: CASSRQGASNQPQHF. The CDR3 DNA sequence: TGTGCCAGCAGCAGGCAGGGGGCTAGCAATCAGCCCCAGCATTTT.